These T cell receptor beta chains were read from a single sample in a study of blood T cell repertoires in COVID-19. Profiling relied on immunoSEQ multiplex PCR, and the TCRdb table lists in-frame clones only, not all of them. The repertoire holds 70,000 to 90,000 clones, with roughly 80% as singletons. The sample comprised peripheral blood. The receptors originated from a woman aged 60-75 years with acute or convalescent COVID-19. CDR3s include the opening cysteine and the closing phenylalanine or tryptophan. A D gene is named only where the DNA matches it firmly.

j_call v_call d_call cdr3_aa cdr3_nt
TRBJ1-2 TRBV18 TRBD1 CASSLGTENIYGYTF TGTGCCAGCTCCCTGGGGACAGAAAACATCTATGGCTACACCTTC
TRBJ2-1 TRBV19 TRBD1 CASSKWTGSTYNEQFF TGTGCCAGTAGTAAATGGACAGGCTCAACCTACAATGAGCAGTTCTTC
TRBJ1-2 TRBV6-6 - CASGEGPFNGYTF TGTGCCAGCGGGGAGGGGCCTTTCAACGGCTACACCTTC
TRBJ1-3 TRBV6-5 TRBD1 CASSYTTGPAGNTIYF TGTGCCAGCAGTTATACGACAGGGCCGGCTGGAAACACCATATATTTT
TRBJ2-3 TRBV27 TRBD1 CASSFTGGHGDTQYF TGTGCCAGCAGTTTCACAGGGGGGCACGGAGATACGCAGTATTTT
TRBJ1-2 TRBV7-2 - CASSLATGLGYGYTF TGTGCCAGCAGCTTAGCTACAGGTCTTGGGTATGGCTACACCTTC
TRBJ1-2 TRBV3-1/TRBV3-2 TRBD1 CASSQQPGTGDGYTF TGTGCCAGCAGCCAACAACCCGGGACAGGGGATGGCTACACCTTC
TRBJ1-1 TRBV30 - CAWAGTPDPPCF TGTGCCTGGGCTGGGACACCCGACCCTCCATGCTTT
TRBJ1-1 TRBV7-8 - CASGKTVNTEAFF TGTGCCAGCGGTAAAACAGTGAACACTGAAGCTTTCTTT
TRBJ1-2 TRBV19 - CATRDDTGKSLPGYTF TGTGCCACTAGAGACGACACAGGGAAAAGCCTCCCTGGCTACACCTTC